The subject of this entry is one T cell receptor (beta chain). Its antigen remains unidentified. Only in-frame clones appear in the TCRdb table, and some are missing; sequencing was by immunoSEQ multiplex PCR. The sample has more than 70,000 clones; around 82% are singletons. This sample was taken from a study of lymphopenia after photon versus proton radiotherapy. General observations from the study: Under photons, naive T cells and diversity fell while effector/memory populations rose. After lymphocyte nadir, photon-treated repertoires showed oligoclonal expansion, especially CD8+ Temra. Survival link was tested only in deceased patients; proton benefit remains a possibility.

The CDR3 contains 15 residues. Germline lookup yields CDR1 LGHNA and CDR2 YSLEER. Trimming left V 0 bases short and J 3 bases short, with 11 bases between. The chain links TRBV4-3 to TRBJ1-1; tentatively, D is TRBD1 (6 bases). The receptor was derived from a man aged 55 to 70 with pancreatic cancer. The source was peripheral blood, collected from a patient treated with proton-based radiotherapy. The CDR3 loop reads CASSQDRGGDTEAFF. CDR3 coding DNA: TGCGCCAGCAGCCAAGATCGAGGGGGTGACACTGAAGCTTTCTTT.